This TCR beta chain was recorded in a study of T cells in Graves' hyperthyroidism and ophthalmopathy. Details on this clonotype: The antigen remains unidentified. One end of the junction fails to match germline, which may point to a read error.

Broader study findings: Expanded thyroid clonotypes (above 0.001) were mostly also found in blood. Patients with ophthalmopathy were separated from those with stable hyperthyroidism by a 13 V-J model. Ophthalmopathy was model-predicted a median roughly 6.5 months pre-onset.

The germline V gene encodes CDR1 SEHNR and CDR2 FQNEAQ (reference sequence). The CDR3 has 12 residues. In making diagnoses, clinical symptoms, serum thyroxine and TRAb, thyroid ultrasound and orbital computed tomography were all used. RNA transcripts were the template for amplifying TCR beta CDR3 regions. HTBI primers were employed in a first-round RT-PCR of the TCR CDR3. TCRdb passed the multiplex PCR reads through MiXCR, listing each CDR3 protein once. In the table there are hundreds of thousands of distinct CDR3 sequences, about 45% of which are singletons. The specimen was peripheral blood or thyroid tissue (not recorded which). The sequence was collected from an adult man with Graves' disease, either hyperthyroidism or ophthalmopathy (not recorded which). This rearrangement joins TRBV7-9 to TRBJ1-2, with a weak D call TRBD1 (5 bases). The CDR3 bases are TGTGCCAGCAGCCCTGGGACCCCCCATCGGGCCTTC. As protein: CASSPGTPHRAF.